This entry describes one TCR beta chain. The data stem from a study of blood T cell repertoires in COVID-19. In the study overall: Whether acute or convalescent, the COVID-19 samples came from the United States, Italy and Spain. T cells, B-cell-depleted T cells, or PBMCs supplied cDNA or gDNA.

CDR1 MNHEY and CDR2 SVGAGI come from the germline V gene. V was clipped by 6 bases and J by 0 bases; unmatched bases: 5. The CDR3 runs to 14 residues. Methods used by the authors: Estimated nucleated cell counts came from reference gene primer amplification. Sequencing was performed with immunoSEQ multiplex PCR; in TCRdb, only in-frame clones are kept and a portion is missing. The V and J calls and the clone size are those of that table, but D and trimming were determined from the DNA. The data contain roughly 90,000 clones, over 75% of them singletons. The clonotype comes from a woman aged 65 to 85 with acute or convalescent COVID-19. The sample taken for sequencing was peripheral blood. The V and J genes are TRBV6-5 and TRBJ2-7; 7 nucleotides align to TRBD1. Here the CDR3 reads CASRPGGISYEQYF. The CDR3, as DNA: TGTGCCAGCAGACCAGGGGGAATCTCCTACGAGCAGTACTTC.